The rows below give T cell receptor beta chains drawn from one sample of a study of T cells in localized non-small cell lung cancer. Clones were read by immunoSEQ multiplex PCR, and TCRdb kept only the in-frame ones, dropping some. The sample gives about 40,000 clones, 81% of which show up once; about 7% is in the top ten. Source: peripheral blood mononuclear cells, taken before any cancer treatment. Receptors originate from a male donor aged 60 or over with stage II lung adenocarcinoma. CDR3s include the opening cysteine and the closing phenylalanine or tryptophan. Each record gives: CDR3 DNA, CDR3 protein, J gene, D gene, clone size, V gene. The D gene is left open where the match is weak. A clone size is listed for some rows: how often the clone was seen (once, few, many), or a class if it is expanded.

TGTGCCAGCAGTCCGGTGAGAAGCCAGGGGGCTGTCTACGAGCAGTACTTC	CASSPVRSQGAVYEQYF	TRBJ2-7	TRBD1	NA	TRBV27
TGTGCCAGCAGCTTGGAGGGGGCTAGATACACAGATACGCAGTATTTT	CASSLEGARYTDTQYF	TRBJ2-3	TRBD1	NA	TRBV5-6
TGTGCCAGCCGGGTGGGGACAGCTAACCCACGGGGAAACATTCAGTACTTC	CASRVGTANPRGNIQYF	TRBJ2-4	TRBD1	few	TRBV28
TGTGCCAGTAGGAGGGACAGGGTGAACACTGAAGCTTTCTTT	CASRRDRVNTEAFF	TRBJ1-1	TRBD1	NA	TRBV19
TGTGCCAGCAGCATCGGACAGGGGGTTGGAAACATTCAGTACTTC	CASSIGQGVGNIQYF	TRBJ2-4	TRBD1	NA	TRBV11-3
TGTGCCAGCTCACCACCGGTGACGGATGAGCAGTTCTTC	CASSPPVTDEQFF	TRBJ2-1	NA	NA	TRBV18
TGTGCCAGCGCCCTTGGTGGGACTAGCGGGAATGGAGATACGCAGTATTTT	CASALGGTSGNGDTQYF	TRBJ2-3	TRBD2	NA	TRBV9
TGTGCCAGCAGTTTAACCGGGACAACGAACACTGAAGCTTTCTTT	CASSLTGTTNTEAFF	TRBJ1-1	NA	NA	TRBV27
TGTGCCAGCGGGTCGTTGGTCTCCTTCCTGAACACTGAAGCTTTCTTT	CASGSLVSFLNTEAFF	TRBJ1-1	NA	NA	TRBV27
TGTGCCATCAGTGAGTCCTCCGAGCAGTACTTC	CAISESSEQYF	TRBJ2-7	NA	NA	TRBV10-3
TGTGCCAGCAGCCTCTTGACAGGGCCAAATTCACCCCTCCACTTT	CASSLLTGPNSPLHF	TRBJ1-6	TRBD1	NA	TRBV7-2
TGTGCCAGCAGGCCGGGACAGGGCAGAGGGGAGCTGTTTTTT	CASRPGQGRGELFF	TRBJ2-2	TRBD1	NA	TRBV6-7